This T cell receptor (beta chain) is drawn from a study of blood T cell repertoires in COVID-19. Study information: Acute and convalescent COVID-19 specimens originated in the United States, Italy and Spain. The cDNA or gDNA used as material had been derived from T cells, B-cell-depleted T cells, or PBMCs.

V was pared by 3 bases and J by 3 bases, with 5 bases of the junction left unmatched. This CDR3 has 15 amino acids. In germline, CDR1 is SGHRS, CDR2 YFSETQ. Participant reports of clinical history set cohort assignment. In the study's own analysis: Amplification of reference gene primers was used by the study to estimate nucleated cell counts. The table came from immunoSEQ multiplex PCR; TCRdb's copy has only in-frame clones and leaves some out. Clonal size and the V and J genes are those of that table, whereas D and trimming came from the DNA. This table has some 160,000 clones, about four fifths appearing once.

V is TRBV5-1 and J is TRBJ2-1, with 8 positions matching TRBD1. The TCR was taken from a woman in her sixties who had recovered from COVID-19. Source material: PBMCs or T cells enriched from blood (not recorded which). DNA for the CDR3: TGCGCCAGCAGCTGGGGACAGGCAAACTACAATGAGCAGTTCTTC. It specifies CASSWGQANYNEQFF.